The 17 T cell receptor beta chains reported below all come from one sample, sequenced in a study of blood T cell repertoires in COVID-19. Profiled with immunoSEQ multiplex PCR; TCRdb holds only in-frame clones, not every one. The sample holds roughly 73,000 clones, around 90% seen once. The sequencing input was peripheral blood. Source of these receptors: a human donor in a cohort sampled during active COVID-19.

This chain joins TRBV12-3 or TRBV12-4 and TRBJ1-4; perhaps TRBD1 as D (5 bases). CDR3 size: 13 residues. V was cut by 2 bases and J by 7 bases, with 8 bases left in between. This CDR3 is CASSLSDTEKLFF. CDR3 DNA sequence: TGTGCCAGCAGTTTATCGGACACTGAAAAACTGTTTTTT.

This chain uses TRBV9 with TRBJ1-4, with TRBD1 matching 9 bases. Germline CDR1 is SGDLS and CDR2 is YYNGEE. Trimming removed 0 bases from V and 8 bases from J; junction bases left unmatched: 8. The CDR3 totals 16 residues. The CDR3 reads CASSVEGTGPVEKLFF. The CDR3 nucleotides read TGTGCCAGCAGCGTAGAGGGGACAGGGCCGGTCGAAAAACTGTTTTTT. Looking up the rest from reference TRBV9 and TRBJ1-4 gives the full variable domain: DSGVTQTPKHLITATGQRVTLRCSPRSGDLSVYWYQQSLDQGLQFLIQYYNGEERAKGNILERFSAQQFPDLHSELNLSSLELGDSALYFCASSVEGTGPVEKLFFGSGTQLSVL.

The chain joins TRBV6-1 to TRBJ2-2; weak D call: TRBD2 (5 bases). The CDR3 loop spans 14 amino acids. The germline gives CDR1 MNHNS, CDR2 SASEGT. V lost 3 bases and J 7 bases, leaving 12 bases between the germline ends. The CDR3 DNA reads as TGTGCCAGCAGTGAGGCGGGCCCCATCGGGGAGCTGTTTTTT. As protein: CASSEAGPIGELFF.

This clone was detected only once. V gene TRBV28 combines with J gene TRBJ1-2; TRBD1 matches at 7 bases. Per the germline V gene, CDR1 is MDHEN and CDR2 is SYDVKM. This CDR3 has 14 amino acids. Germline trimming cut 6 bases from V and 4 bases from J; bases unmatched to any gene: 8. The CDR3 nucleotides are TGTGCCAGCAGACCCCCGGGACAGATCTATGGCTACACCTTC. Its protein is CASRPPGQIYGYTF.

V is TRBV2 and J is TRBJ2-7; 8 nucleotides match TRBD2. The V gene's germline CDR1 is SNHLY and CDR2 FYNNEI. J lost 3 bases, V lost 6 bases, and 4 bases had no gene match. The CDR3 spans 13 residues. The CDR3 nucleotides read TGTGCCAGCAGGCGGGGGGATCTCTACGAGCAGTACGTC. Protein product: CASRRGDLYEQYV.

This clone turned up a few times. Other DNA variants within this sample encode the same CDR3. J is TRBJ2-2 and V is TRBV18, with no clear D. Deletions cut 4 bases from V and 5 bases from J, with 5 bases between. The CDR3 covers 12 residues. CDR1 KGHSH and CDR2 LQKENI come from the germline V gene. The CDR3 loop reads CASSRETGELFF. In DNA, the CDR3 is TGTGCCAGCTCACGAGAGACCGGGGAGCTGTTTTTT.

The rearrangement uses TRBV11-2 and TRBJ2-4, with 12 bases matching TRBD1. Germline CDR1 and CDR2: SGHAT and FQNNGV. V lost 5 bases, J lost 2 bases, and 4 bases stayed unmatched. The CDR3 is made up of 16 amino acids. CDR3 sequence reads: CASSPGTGGSKNIQYF. The CDR3 DNA follows: TGTGCCAGCAGCCCAGGGACAGGGGGCTCCAAAAACATTCAGTACTTC.

CDR3: CASSTNLQGSRTNYGYTF. CDR3 coding DNA: TGTGCCAGCAGCACCAACCTTCAGGGCTCTCGGACAAACTATGGCTACACCTTC. The chain links TRBV7-9 to TRBJ1-2; TRBD1 might be the D (5 bases). Germline V gives CDR1 SEHNR, CDR2 FQNEAQ (reference sequence). Trimming took off 5 bases at V and 2 bases at J, with 24 bases between the two ends. This CDR3 spans 18 amino acids.

The chain carries TRBV5-6 and TRBJ2-1; the D gene is possibly TRBD2 (5 bases). Germline assignment: CDR1 SGHDT and CDR2 YYEEEE. V lost 0 bases and J lost 7, with 14 bases in between. The CDR3 length is 15 residues. The CDR3 is CASSLDWTVINEQFF. CDR3 nucleotides: TGTGCCAGCAGCTTGGACTGGACTGTAATTAATGAGCAGTTCTTC. Looking up the rest from reference TRBV5-6 and TRBJ2-1 gives the full variable domain: DAGVTQSPTHLIKTRGQQVTLRCSPKSGHDTVSWYQQALGQGPQFIFQYYEEEERQRGNFPDRFSGHQFPNYSSELNVNALLLGDSALYLCASSLDWTVINEQFFGPGTRLTVL.

This chain links TRBV11-3 with TRBJ2-2; the D is unclear. This CDR3 has 14 residues. The germline CDR1 and CDR2 sequences are SGHNT and YENEEA. V was cut by 4 bases and J by 0 bases, with 6 bases left in between. The CDR3 sequence is CASSSVTNTGELFF. For the CDR3, the DNA is TGTGCCAGCAGCTCCGTTACGAACACCGGGGAGCTGTTTTTT. The complete variable domain, with remaining parts taken from reference TRBV11-3 and TRBJ2-2, reads EAGVVQSPRYKIIEKKQPVAFWCNPISGHNTLYWYLQNLGQGPELLIRYENEEAVDDSQLPKDRFSAERLKGVDSTLKIQPAELGDSAVYLCASSSVTNTGELFFGEGSRLTVL.

A few counts support this clone. The V call is TRBV6-4, the J call TRBJ1-3; D is unclear. Germline assignment: CDR1 MRHNA and CDR2 SNTAGT. Trimming took 2 bases from V and 4 from J, leaving 21 bases between them. This CDR3 spans 18 amino acids. The CDR3 loop is CASSDPKGWERPGNTIYF. Written as DNA, the CDR3 is TGTGCCAGCAGTGACCCTAAAGGTTGGGAGCGGCCAGGAAACACCATATATTTT.

V is TRBV19 and J is TRBJ2-1; TRBD2 aligns across 14 bases. CDR3 length: 16 residues. The trim removed 6 bases at V and 9 bases at J, leaving 10 bases unmatched. Germline-derived CDR1 and CDR2 are LNHDA and SQIVND (reference sequence). CDR3 protein: CASSYGTSGSPSEQFF. CDR3 bases: TGTGCCAGTAGCTACGGGACTAGCGGGAGTCCCAGTGAGCAGTTCTTC.

V and J are TRBV19 and TRBJ1-2; 9 bases line up with TRBD1. Germline trimming cut 10 bases from V and 5 bases from J; bases unmatched to any gene: 2. There are 11 residues in the CDR3. Per germline, CDR1 LNHDA and CDR2 SQIVND (reference sequence). The CDR3, as DNA: TGTGCCACTGGGACAGGGTATGGCTACACCTTC. Amino acid sequence: CATGTGYGYTF.

The V call is TRBV4-2, the J call TRBJ2-1; 10 bases fit TRBD2. The length of the CDR3 is 14 residues. The V segment lost 10 bases and the J segment 5 bases; nucleotides outside the gene matches: 8. Looked up from germline, CDR1 is LGHNA and CDR2 is YNFKEQ. CDR3 coding DNA: TGTGCCACTTCCGGGACTAGCGACCACAATGAGCAGTTCTTC. Encoded protein: CATSGTSDHNEQFF.

This clone appeared once. The CDR3: CASRLGLAAYNEQFF. The DNA for the CDR3 is TGTGCCAGCAGGCTGGGACTAGCGGCCTACAATGAGCAGTTCTTC. V is TRBV27 and J is TRBJ2-1; 11 bases map to TRBD2. CDR3 length equals 15 residues. CDR1 is MNHEY, CDR2 SMNVEV, per germline (reference sequence). Losses at the gene ends were 6 bases for V and 2 bases for J; bases not matched to a gene: 3.

J is TRBJ2-1 and V is TRBV7-8; 7 bases map to TRBD2. V lost 1 base and J lost 7; bases outside the gene matches: 10. Per germline, CDR1 SGHVS and CDR2 FQNEAQ. This CDR3 is 16 amino acids long. CDR3 sequence (DNA): TGTGCCAGCAGCTTAGAGGGCGGGAGATCCACTAATGAGCAGTTCTTC. This translates into CASSLEGGRSTNEQFF.

CDR3 nucleotide sequence: TGTGCCAGTAGTACGGGACTAGCGGGAGAGGCCGGGGAGCTGTTTTTT. This encodes CASSTGLAGEAGELFF. J is TRBJ2-2 and V is TRBV19; 14 bases line up with TRBD2. CDR3 length: 16 residues. J lost 6 bases, V lost 4 bases, and 4 bases had no gene match. From germline, CDR1 is LNHDA and CDR2 SQIVND (reference sequence).